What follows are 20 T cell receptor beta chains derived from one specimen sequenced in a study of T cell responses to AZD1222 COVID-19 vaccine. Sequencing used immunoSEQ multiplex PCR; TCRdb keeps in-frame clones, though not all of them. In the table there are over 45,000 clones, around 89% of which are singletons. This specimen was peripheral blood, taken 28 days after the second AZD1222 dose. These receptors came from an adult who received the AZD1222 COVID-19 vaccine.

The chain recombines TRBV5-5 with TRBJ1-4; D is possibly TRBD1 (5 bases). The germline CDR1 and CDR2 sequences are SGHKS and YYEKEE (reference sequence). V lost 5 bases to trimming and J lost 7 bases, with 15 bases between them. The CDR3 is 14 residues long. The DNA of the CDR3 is TGTGCCAGCAGTCAGTCAGGGTTGGTTGAAAAACTGTTTTTT. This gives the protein CASSQSGLVEKLFF. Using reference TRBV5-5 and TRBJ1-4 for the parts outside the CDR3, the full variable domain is DAGVTQSPTHLIKTRGQQVTLRCSPISGHKSVSWYQQVLGQGPQFIFQYYEKEERGRGNFPDRFSARQFPNYSSELNVNALLLGDSALYLCASSQSGLVEKLFFGSGTQLSVL.

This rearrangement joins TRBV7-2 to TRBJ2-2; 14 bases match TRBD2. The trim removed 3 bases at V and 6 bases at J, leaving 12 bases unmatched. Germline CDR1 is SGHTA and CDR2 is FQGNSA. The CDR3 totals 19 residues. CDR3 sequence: CASSLTSGRASGYSGELFF. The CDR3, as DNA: TGTGCCAGCAGCTTGACTAGCGGGAGGGCCTCGGGTTATTCCGGGGAGCTGTTTTTT.

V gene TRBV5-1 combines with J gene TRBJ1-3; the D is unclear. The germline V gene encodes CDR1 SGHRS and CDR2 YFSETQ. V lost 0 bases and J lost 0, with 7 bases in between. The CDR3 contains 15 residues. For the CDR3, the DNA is TGCGCCAGCAGCTTGGGACCTACCTCTGGAAACACCATATATTTT. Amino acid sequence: CASSLGPTSGNTIYF.

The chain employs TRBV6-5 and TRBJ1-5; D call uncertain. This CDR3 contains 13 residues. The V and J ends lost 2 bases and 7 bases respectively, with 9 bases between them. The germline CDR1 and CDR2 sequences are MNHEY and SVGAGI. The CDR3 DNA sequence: TGTGCCAGCAGTTACGGCAGCTACCAGCCCCAGCATTTT. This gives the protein CASSYGSYQPQHF.

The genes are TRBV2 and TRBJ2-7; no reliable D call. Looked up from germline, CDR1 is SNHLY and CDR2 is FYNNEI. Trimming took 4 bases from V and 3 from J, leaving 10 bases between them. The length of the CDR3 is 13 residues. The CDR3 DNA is TGTGCCAGCAGTGGGCCTCGGATCTACGAGCAGTACTTC. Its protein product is CASSGPRIYEQYF.

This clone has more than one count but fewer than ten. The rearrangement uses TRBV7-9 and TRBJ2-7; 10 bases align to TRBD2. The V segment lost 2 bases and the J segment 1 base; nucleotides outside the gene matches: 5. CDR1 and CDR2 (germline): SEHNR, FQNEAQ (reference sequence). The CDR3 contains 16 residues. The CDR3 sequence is CASSLIPSGSSYEQYF. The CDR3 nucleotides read TGTGCCAGCAGCTTAATTCCTAGCGGGAGTTCCTACGAGCAGTACTTC.

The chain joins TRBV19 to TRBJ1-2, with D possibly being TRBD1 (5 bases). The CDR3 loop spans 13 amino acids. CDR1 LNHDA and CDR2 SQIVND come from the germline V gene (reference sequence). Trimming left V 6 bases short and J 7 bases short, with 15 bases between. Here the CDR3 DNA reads TGTGCCAGTAGGGACCCGGGACGTTCTGGCTACACCTTC. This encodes CASRDPGRSGYTF.

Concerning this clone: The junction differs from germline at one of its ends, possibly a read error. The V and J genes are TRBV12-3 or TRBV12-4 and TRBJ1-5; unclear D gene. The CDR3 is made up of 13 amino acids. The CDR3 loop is CASSFFGNHPQHF. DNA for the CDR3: TGTGCCAGCAGTTTTTTCGGCAATCATCCCCAGCATTTT.

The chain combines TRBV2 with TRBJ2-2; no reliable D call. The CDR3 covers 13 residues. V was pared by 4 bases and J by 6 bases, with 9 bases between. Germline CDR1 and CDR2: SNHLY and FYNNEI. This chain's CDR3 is CASSGTTSGELFF. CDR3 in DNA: TGTGCCAGCAGTGGGACCACCTCCGGGGAGCTGTTTTTT. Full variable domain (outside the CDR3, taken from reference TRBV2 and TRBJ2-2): EPEVTQTPSHQVTQMGQEVILRCVPISNHLYFYWYRQILGQKVEFLVSFYNNEISEKSEIFDDQFSVERPDGSNFTLKIRSTKLEDSAMYFCASSGTTSGELFFGEGSRLTVL.

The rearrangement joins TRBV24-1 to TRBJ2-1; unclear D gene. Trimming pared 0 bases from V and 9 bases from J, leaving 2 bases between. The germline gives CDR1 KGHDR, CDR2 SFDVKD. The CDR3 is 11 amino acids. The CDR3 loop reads CATSDLSEQFF. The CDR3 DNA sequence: TGTGCCACCAGTGATTTGAGTGAGCAGTTCTTC.

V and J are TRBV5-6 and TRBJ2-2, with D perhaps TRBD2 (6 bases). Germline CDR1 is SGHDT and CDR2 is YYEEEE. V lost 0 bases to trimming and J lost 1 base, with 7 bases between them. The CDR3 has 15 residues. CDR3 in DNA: TGTGCCAGCAGCTTGGGCGGGGTGAACACCGGGGAGCTGTTTTTT. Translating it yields CASSLGGVNTGELFF.

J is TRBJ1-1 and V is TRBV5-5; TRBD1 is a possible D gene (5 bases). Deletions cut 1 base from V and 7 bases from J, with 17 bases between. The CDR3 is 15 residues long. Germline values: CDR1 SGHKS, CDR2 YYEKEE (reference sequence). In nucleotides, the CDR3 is TGTGCCAGCAGCTTGTCCCCGGGCACAGGCTATGAAGCTTTCTTT. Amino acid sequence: CASSLSPGTGYEAFF.

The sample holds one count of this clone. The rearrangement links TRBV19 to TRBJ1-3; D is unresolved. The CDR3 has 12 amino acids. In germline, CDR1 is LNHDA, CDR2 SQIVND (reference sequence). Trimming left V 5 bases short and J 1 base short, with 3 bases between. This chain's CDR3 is CASSRSGNTIYF. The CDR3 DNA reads TGTGCCAGTAGTCGATCTGGAAACACCATATATTTT.

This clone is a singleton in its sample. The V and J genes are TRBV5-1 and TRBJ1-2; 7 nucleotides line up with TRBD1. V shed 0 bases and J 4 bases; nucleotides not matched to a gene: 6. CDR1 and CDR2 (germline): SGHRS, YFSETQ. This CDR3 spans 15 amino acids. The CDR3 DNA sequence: TGCGCCAGCAGCTTGGACGGACAGGACATCTATGGCTACACCTTC. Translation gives CASSLDGQDIYGYTF.

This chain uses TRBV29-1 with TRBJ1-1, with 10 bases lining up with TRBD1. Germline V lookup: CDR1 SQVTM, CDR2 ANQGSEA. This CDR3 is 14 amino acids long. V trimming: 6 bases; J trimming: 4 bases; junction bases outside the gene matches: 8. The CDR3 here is CSVTTGGGGTEAFF. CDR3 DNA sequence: TGCAGCGTGACGACAGGGGGCGGCGGCACTGAAGCTTTCTTT.

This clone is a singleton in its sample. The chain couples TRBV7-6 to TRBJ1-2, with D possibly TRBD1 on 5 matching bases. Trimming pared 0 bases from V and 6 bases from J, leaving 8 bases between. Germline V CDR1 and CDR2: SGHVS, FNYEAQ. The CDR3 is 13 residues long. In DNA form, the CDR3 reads TGTGCCAGCAGCTTAGCAGGGACTGATGGCTACACCTTC. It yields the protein CASSLAGTDGYTF.

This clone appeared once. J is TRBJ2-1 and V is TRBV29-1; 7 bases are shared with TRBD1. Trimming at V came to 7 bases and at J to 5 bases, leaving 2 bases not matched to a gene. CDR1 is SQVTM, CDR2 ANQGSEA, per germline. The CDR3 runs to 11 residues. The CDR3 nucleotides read TGCAGCGGTGGACAGGACAATGAGCAGTTCTTC. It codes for CSGGQDNEQFF.

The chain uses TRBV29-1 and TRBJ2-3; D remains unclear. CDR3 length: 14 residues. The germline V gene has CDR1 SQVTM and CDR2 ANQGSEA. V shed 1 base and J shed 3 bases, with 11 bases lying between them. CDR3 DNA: TGCAGCGTTGAAGTGGTTGCCTCGACAGATACGCAGTATTTT. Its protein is CSVEVVASTDTQYF.

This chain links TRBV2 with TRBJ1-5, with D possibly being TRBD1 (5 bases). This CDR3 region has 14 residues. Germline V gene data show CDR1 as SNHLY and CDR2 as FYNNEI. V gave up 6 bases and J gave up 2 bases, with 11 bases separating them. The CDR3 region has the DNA TGTGCCAGCAGGGCAGGACACGGCAATCAGCCCCAGCATTTT. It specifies CASRAGHGNQPQHF.

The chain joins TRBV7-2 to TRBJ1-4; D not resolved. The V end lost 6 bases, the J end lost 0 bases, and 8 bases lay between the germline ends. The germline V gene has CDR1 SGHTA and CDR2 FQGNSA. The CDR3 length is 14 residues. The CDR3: CASRIGATNEKLFF. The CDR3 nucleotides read TGTGCCAGCAGAATCGGAGCAACTAATGAAAAACTGTTTTTT.